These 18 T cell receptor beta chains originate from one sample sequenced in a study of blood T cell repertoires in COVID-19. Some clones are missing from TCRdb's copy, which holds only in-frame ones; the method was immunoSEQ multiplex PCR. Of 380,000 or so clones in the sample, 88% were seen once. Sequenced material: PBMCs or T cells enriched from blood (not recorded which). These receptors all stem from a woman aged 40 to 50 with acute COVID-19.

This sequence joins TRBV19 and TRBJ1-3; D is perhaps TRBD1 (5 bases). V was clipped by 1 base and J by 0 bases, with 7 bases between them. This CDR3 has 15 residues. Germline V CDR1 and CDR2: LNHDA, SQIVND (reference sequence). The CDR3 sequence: CASSIGQISGNTIYF. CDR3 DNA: TGTGCCAGTAGTATAGGACAGATCTCTGGAAACACCATATATTTT.

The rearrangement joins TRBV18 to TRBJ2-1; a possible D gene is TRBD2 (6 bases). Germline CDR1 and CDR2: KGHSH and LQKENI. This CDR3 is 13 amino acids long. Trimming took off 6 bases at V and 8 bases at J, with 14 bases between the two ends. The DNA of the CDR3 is TGTGCCAGCTCCCCCCCGGGCGGGGATGAGCAGTTCTTC. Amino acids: CASSPPGGDEQFF.

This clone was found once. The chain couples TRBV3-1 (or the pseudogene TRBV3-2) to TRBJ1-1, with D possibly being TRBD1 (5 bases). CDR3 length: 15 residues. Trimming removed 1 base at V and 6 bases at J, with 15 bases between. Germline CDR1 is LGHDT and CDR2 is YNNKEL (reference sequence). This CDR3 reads CASSQGPGWHAEAFF. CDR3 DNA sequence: TGTGCCAGCAGCCAAGGGCCAGGGTGGCACGCTGAAGCTTTCTTT.

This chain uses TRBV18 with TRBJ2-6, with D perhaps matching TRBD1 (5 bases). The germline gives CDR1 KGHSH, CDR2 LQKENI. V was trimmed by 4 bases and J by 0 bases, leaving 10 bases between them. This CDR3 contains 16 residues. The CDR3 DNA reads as TGTGCCAGCTCACAAACAGGTTCCTCTGGGGCCAACGTCCTGACTTTC. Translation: CASSQTGSSGANVLTF.

The CDR3 DNA reads TGTGCCAGCAGTCCTGGACAGGGGGCGATCTATGGCTACACCTTC. It yields the protein CASSPGQGAIYGYTF. V is TRBV27 and J is TRBJ1-2, with 11 bases aligning to TRBD1. Germline-derived CDR1 and CDR2 are MNHEY and SMNVEV (reference sequence). With 5 bases clipped from V and 4 bases from J, the junction kept 6 bases outside the gene matches. There are 15 residues in the CDR3.

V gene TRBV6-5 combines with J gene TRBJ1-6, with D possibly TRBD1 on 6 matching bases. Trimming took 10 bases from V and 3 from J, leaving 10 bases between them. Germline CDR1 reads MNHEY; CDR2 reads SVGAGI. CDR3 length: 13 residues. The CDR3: CATNRVYNSPLHF. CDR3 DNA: TGTGCCACCAACAGGGTCTATAATTCACCCCTCCACTTT.

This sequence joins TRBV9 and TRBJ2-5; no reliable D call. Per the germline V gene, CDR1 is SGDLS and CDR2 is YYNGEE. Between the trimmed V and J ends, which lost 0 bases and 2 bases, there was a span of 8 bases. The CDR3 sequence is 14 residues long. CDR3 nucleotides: TGTGCCAGCAGCGTAGGCGCTTTACAAGAGACCCAGTACTTC. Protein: CASSVGALQETQYF.

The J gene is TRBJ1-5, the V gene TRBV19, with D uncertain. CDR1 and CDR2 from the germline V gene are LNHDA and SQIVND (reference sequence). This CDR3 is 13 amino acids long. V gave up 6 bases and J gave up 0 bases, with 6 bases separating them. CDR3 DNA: TGTGCCAGTAGAACCTATAGCAATCAGCCCCAGCATTTT. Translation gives CASRTYSNQPQHF.

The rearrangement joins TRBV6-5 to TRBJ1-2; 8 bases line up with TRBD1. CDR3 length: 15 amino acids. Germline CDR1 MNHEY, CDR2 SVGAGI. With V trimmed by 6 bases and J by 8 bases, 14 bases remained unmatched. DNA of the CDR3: TGTGCCAGCAGCATACAGGGGGTTAAAGGGGTGGGCTACACCTTC. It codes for CASSIQGVKGVGYTF.

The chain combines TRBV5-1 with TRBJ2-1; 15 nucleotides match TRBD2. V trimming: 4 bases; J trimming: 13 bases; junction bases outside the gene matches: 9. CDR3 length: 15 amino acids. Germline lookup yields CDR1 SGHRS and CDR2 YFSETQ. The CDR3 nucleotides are TGCGCCAGCAGCGGGACTAGCGGGGGGTACCTTTACCAGTTCTTC. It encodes CASSGTSGGYLYQFF.

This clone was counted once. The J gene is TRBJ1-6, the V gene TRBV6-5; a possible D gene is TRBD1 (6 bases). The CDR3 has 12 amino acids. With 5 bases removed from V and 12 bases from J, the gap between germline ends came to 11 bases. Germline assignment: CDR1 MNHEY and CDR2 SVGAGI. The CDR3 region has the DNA TGTGCCAGCAGTATACAGGGCTTACCCCTCCACTTT. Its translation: CASSIQGLPLHF.

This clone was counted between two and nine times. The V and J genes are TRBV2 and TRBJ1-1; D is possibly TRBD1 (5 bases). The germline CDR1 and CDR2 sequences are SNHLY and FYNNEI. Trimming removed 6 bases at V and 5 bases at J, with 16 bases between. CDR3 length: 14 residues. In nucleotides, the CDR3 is TGTGCCAGCAGGGGGTATGGGGGGATTACTGAAGCTTTCTTT. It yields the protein CASRGYGGITEAFF.

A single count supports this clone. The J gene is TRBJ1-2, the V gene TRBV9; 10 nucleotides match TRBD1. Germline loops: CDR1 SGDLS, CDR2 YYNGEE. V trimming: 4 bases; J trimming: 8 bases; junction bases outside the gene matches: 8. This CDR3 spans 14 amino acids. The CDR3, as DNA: TGTGCCAGCAGCCTGGACAGGGGGACGGGAGGCTACACCTTC. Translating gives CASSLDRGTGGYTF.

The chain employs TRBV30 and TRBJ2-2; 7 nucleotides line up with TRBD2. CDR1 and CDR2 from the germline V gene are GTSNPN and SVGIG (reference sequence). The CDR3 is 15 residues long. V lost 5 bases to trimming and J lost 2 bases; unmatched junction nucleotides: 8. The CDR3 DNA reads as TGTGCCTGGGGAGGATGGGGGGGAAACACCGGGGAGCTGTTTTTT. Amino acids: CAWGGWGGNTGELFF.

CDR3 amino acids: CASSQIGTEAFF. The CDR3 DNA sequence: TGTGCCAGCAGCCAAATCGGGACTGAAGCTTTCTTT. The chain carries TRBV4-2 and TRBJ1-1; D is unresolved. The V gene lost 2 bases and the J gene lost 5 bases, with 6 bases spanning the gap. Germline CDR1 is LGHNA and CDR2 is YNFKEQ. This CDR3 is built from 12 residues.

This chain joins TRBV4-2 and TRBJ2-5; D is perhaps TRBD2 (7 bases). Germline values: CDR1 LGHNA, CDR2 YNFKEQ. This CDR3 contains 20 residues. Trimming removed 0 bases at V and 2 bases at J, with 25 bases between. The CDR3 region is CASSQDHKGGPLGGQETQYF. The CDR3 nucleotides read TGTGCCAGCAGCCAAGATCACAAGGGGGGTCCCCTGGGAGGGCAAGAGACCCAGTACTTC.

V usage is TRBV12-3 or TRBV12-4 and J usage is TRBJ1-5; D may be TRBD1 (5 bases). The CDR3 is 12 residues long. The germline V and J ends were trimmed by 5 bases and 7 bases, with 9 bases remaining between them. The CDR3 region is CASSRGSQPQHF. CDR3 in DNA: TGTGCCAGCAGTCGGGGGAGCCAGCCCCAGCATTTT.

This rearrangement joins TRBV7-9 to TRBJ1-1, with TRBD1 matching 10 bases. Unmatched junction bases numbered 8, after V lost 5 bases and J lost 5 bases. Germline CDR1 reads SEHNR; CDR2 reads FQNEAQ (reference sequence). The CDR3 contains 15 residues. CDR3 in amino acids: CASSQGTGVDTEAFF. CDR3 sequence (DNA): TGTGCCAGCAGCCAAGGGACAGGGGTCGATACTGAAGCTTTCTTT.